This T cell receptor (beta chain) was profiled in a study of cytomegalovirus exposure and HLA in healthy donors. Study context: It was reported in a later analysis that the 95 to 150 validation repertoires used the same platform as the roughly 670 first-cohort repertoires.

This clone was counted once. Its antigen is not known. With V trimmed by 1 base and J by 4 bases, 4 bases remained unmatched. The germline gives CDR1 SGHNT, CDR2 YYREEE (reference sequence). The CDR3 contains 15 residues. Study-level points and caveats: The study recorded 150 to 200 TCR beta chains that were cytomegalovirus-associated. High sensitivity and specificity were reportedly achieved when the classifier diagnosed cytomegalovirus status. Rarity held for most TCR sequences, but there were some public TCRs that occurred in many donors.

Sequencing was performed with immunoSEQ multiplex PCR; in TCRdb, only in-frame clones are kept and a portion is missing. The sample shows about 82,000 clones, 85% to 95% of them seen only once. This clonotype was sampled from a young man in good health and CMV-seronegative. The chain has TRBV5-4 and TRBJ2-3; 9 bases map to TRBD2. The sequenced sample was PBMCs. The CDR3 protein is CASSLTGGGADTQYF. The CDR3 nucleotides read TGTGCCAGCAGCTTGACGGGCGGGGGGGCAGATACGCAGTATTTT.